This TCR beta chain was recorded in a study of monozygotic twins with inflammatory bowel disease. Study-wide points: Neither one strong signal nor one clonotype associated with IBD was supported. Patients got different immunosuppressive treatments, which may have made their repertoires more variable. Compared with healthy co-twins, IBD patients showed reduced TCRbeta repertoire diversity by inverse Simpson.

TCRdb re-called the 5' RACE reads and gives one entry per CDR3 protein, without DNA. This table holds around 400,000 distinct CDR3 sequences. Remarks on this clonotype: The antigen remains undetermined.

The sequencing sample was made of blood. The clonotype was recovered from a human donor with ulcerative colitis or Crohn's disease, or a healthy co-twin of an affected twin (not recorded which).

The CDR3 loop reads CASSGDSANQPQHF. This rearrangement joins TRBV5-5 to TRBJ1-5; the D call from TCRdb, TRBD1, cannot be confirmed without DNA. The CDR3 loop spans 14 amino acids. CDR1 and CDR2 (germline): SGHKS, YYEKEE (reference sequence).